These 27 T cell receptor beta chains came from one sample sequenced in a study of T cells in Graves' hyperthyroidism and ophthalmopathy. It was RNA transcripts that yielded the amplified TCR beta CDR3 regions. Researchers ran a first-round RT-PCR on the TCR CDR3 using the HTBI primer set. MiXCR was run by TCRdb on the multiplex PCR reads, yielding one entry per CDR3 protein. The table shows about 620,000 distinct CDR3 sequences, with around 15% occurring only once. Material for sequencing was blood. The receptors derive from a woman aged 25 to 39 with Graves' hyperthyroidism.

The chain carries TRBV6-1 and TRBJ2-2; D gene ambiguous. V lost 8 bases and J 3 bases, leaving 13 bases between the germline ends. The CDR3 has 14 residues. CDR1 is MNHNS, CDR2 SASEGT, per germline. DNA for the CDR3: TGTGCCAGCCTGGCAGAGAGTTACACCGGGGAGCTGTTTTTT. It yields the protein CASLAESYTGELFF.

V is TRBV20-1 and J is TRBJ2-5; no clear D gene. V was trimmed by 3 bases and J by 1 base, leaving 3 bases between them. The length of the CDR3 is 11 residues. Per the germline V gene, CDR1 is DFQATT and CDR2 is SNEGSKA (reference sequence). For the CDR3, the DNA is TGCAGTGCTAGCTTCCAAGAGACCCAGTACTTC. This codes for CSASFQETQYF.

This clonotype appeared a few times. The rearrangement uses TRBV19 and TRBJ1-1; no definite D call. CDR1 is LNHDA and CDR2 is SQIVND in the germline V gene (reference sequence). V was shortened by 6 bases and J by 10 bases, with 15 bases between the two germline ends. The CDR3 covers 12 residues. The DNA of the CDR3 is TGTGCCAGTAGAGGAGTCTCGGGAAGAGCTTTCTTT. Protein sequence: CASRGVSGRAFF. Full variable domain (rest looked up from reference TRBV19 and TRBJ1-1): DGGITQSPKYLFRKEGQNVTLSCEQNLNHDAMYWYRQDPGQGLRLIYYSQIVNDFQKGDIAEGYSVSREKKESFPLTVTSAQKNPTAFYLCASRGVSGRAFFGQGTRLTVV.

V and J are TRBV20-1 and TRBJ2-3; D is possibly TRBD1 (6 bases). Germline CDR1 and CDR2: DFQATT and SNEGSKA (reference sequence). The CDR3 has 15 amino acids. V lost 3 bases to trimming and J lost 2 bases, with 15 bases between them. The CDR3 DNA follows: TGCAGTGCTAGTTTGGGGGCAGGGGTCACAGATACGCAGTATTTT. Translated: CSASLGAGVTDTQYF.

This clonotype was found many times. The chain is built from TRBV6-1 and TRBJ1-5, with D perhaps matching TRBD1 (6 bases). The CDR3 consists of 13 residues. Looked up from germline, CDR1 is MNHNS and CDR2 is SASEGT. V was pared by 8 bases and J by 2 bases, with 10 bases between. The CDR3 DNA follows: TGTGCCAGCTCGGGACAACGCAATCAGCCCCAGCATTTT. It codes for CASSGQRNQPQHF.

This clonotype was seen ten or more times. The genes are TRBV28 and TRBJ1-5; 8 nucleotides match TRBD1. This CDR3 is 14 amino acids long. V lost 5 bases, J lost 7 bases, and 7 bases stayed unmatched. The germline gives CDR1 MDHEN, CDR2 SYDVKM. CDR3 sequence: CASSTRTGLQPQHF. In DNA, the CDR3 is TGTGCCAGCAGTACCCGGACAGGGCTCCAGCCCCAGCATTTT.

This clonotype was detected many times. The chain combines TRBV20-1 with TRBJ2-1; the D is unclear. This CDR3 is 16 amino acids long. V was trimmed by 4 bases and J by 0 bases, leaving 16 bases between them. CDR1 is DFQATT and CDR2 is SNEGSKA in the germline V gene (reference sequence). The CDR3 nucleotides are TGCAGTGCTATCCCGCGGTCGGTGACCTCCTACAATGAGCAGTTCTTC. This sequence encodes CSAIPRSVTSYNEQFF.

This clonotype was detected a few times. The V gene is TRBV5-1, the J gene TRBJ2-7; D is possibly TRBD2 (6 bases). This CDR3 contains 17 residues. Germline V gene data show CDR1 as SGHRS and CDR2 as YFSETQ. V lost 0 bases and J lost 0, with 16 bases in between. The CDR3 here is CASSLDGPSAFSYEQYF. CDR3 in DNA: TGCGCCAGCAGCTTGGACGGTCCTAGCGCCTTCTCCTACGAGCAGTACTTC.

This clonotype was found many times. The chain joins TRBV7-8 to TRBJ2-7; 10 bases are shared with TRBD2. The CDR3 has 17 residues. In germline, CDR1 is SGHVS, CDR2 FQNEAQ. The J segment lost 0 bases and the V segment lost 4 bases, leaving 9 bases of the junction unmatched. The CDR3 is CASSSRLAGLVSYEQYF. CDR3 DNA sequence: TGTGCCAGCAGCTCGAGACTAGCGGGCCTCGTCTCCTACGAGCAGTACTTC.

The V gene is TRBV5-1, the J gene TRBJ1-2; unclear D gene. CDR1 is SGHRS, CDR2 YFSETQ, per germline. Trimming stripped 4 bases from V and 3 bases from J, with 13 bases between. The CDR3 spans 14 residues. The CDR3 sequence: CASSTDGVDYGYTF. DNA of the CDR3: TGCGCCAGCAGCACGGACGGGGTCGACTATGGCTACACCTTC.

This clonotype has at least ten counts. This chain uses TRBV6-1 with TRBJ2-7; 11 nucleotides agree with TRBD2. V lost 4 bases and J lost 5; bases outside the gene matches: 13. The CDR3 is 17 amino acids. The V gene's germline CDR1 is MNHNS and CDR2 SASEGT. CDR3 nucleotides: TGTGCCAGCAGTGTACAGTTTAGCGGGAGGGCCGCGGACGAGCAGTACTTC. Amino acids: CASSVQFSGRAADEQYF.

This chain links TRBV5-1 with TRBJ2-3; 7 bases line up with TRBD1. Germline assignment: CDR1 SGHRS and CDR2 YFSETQ. This CDR3 comprises 14 residues. The J segment lost 2 bases and the V segment lost 5 bases, leaving 5 bases of the junction unmatched. CDR3 region: CASRNRGDTDTQYF. The DNA for the CDR3 is TGCGCCAGCAGAAACAGGGGAGACACAGATACGCAGTATTTT.

This clonotype was counted at least ten times. The chain combines TRBV11-2 with TRBJ2-1; 7 positions match TRBD2. The CDR3 totals 15 residues. Germline CDR1 is SGHAT and CDR2 is FQNNGV. V gave up 0 bases and J gave up 9 bases; unmatched junction bases: 8. The CDR3 region has the DNA TGTGCCAGCAGCTTAGAGAGGACTAGTGGTTTTGAGCAGTTCTTC. Encoded protein: CASSLERTSGFEQFF.

This clonotype was counted a single time. This may be a read error: a much more frequent sequence differs by one nucleotide. The V gene is TRBV20-1, the J gene TRBJ2-5, with TRBD2 as a possible D gene (5 bases). The CDR3 is 15 amino acids. The germline V gene has CDR1 DFQATT and CDR2 SNEGSKA (reference sequence). The V end was cut by 2 bases, the J end by 3 bases, with 16 bases between. CDR3 sequence: CSARRSMWGEETQYF. The CDR3 coding sequence is TGCAGTGCTAGAAGGTCGATGTGGGGAGAAGAGACCCAGTACTTC.

A single count supports this clonotype. The V and J genes are TRBV5-1 and TRBJ2-1, with a tentative D call TRBD1 (7 bases). V lost 4 bases and J lost 4, with 15 bases in between. The germline CDR1 and CDR2 sequences are SGHRS and YFSETQ. The CDR3 runs to 15 residues. CDR3 bases: TGCGCCAGCAGCCTAGGGGGGACAGTTTACAATGAGCAGTTCTTC. It specifies CASSLGGTVYNEQFF. Using reference TRBV5-1 and TRBJ2-1 for the parts outside the CDR3, the full variable domain is KAGVTQTPRYLIKTRGQQVTLSCSPISGHRSVSWYQQTPGQGLQFLFEYFSETQRNKGNFPGRFSGRQFSNSRSEMNVSTLELGDSALYLCASSLGGTVYNEQFFGPGTRLTVL.

This clonotype occurred a few times. The chain recombines TRBV6-1 with TRBJ1-3; unclear D gene. V was pared by 6 bases and J by 3 bases, with 9 bases between. The CDR3 contains 13 residues. Germline V gene data show CDR1 as MNHNS and CDR2 as SASEGT. The CDR3, as DNA: TGTGCCAGCAGGCTATATGGTGGAAACACCATATATTTT. It specifies CASRLYGGNTIYF.

For this clonotype: One base away lies a much larger clone, so this may be a sequencing read error. The chain couples TRBV20-1 to TRBJ2-1; tentatively, D is TRBD1 (5 bases). Germline-derived CDR1 and CDR2 are DFQATT and SNEGSKA (reference sequence). The CDR3 sequence is 14 residues long. CDR3 in amino acids: CSARSRVANNEQLF. The CDR3 nucleotides are TGCAGTGCTAGATCCAGGGTCGCGAACAATGAGCAGCTCTTC.

In its sample, this clonotype was seen a few times. CDR3 loop: CASSSPDRAKNIQYF. The CDR3 nucleotides read TGTGCCAGCAGTTCTCCGGACAGGGCCAAAAACATTCAGTACTTC. V is TRBV28 and J is TRBJ2-4, with 7 bases matching TRBD1. Germline-derived CDR1 and CDR2 are MDHEN and SYDVKM. Germline trimming cut 4 bases from V and 1 base from J; bases unmatched to any gene: 4. This CDR3 region has 15 residues.

V usage is TRBV13 and J usage is TRBJ1-1; a possible D gene is TRBD1 (5 bases). With 5 bases removed from V and 0 bases from J, the gap between germline ends came to 13 bases. This CDR3 region has 15 residues. Germline CDR1 PRHDT, CDR2 FYEKMQ (reference sequence). CDR3 in DNA: TGTGCCAGCAGCCCCCGGACAAGTCTGAACACTGAAGCTTTCTTT. Its protein is CASSPRTSLNTEAFF.

The J gene is TRBJ2-2, the V gene TRBV5-1; no firm D call. CDR3 length: 16 amino acids. CDR1 and CDR2 (germline): SGHRS, YFSETQ. Trimming left V 4 bases short and J 6 bases short, with 19 bases between. The CDR3 loop is CASSPVRVTGPGELFF. The DNA for the CDR3 is TGCGCCAGCAGCCCGGTGAGAGTGACTGGTCCCGGGGAGCTGTTTTTT.

This clonotype was found many times. The gene calls are TRBV28 and TRBJ1-1; D is possibly TRBD1 (6 bases). Germline V gene sequence: CDR1 MDHEN, CDR2 SYDVKM. V lost 6 bases to trimming and J lost 8 bases, with 10 bases between them. The CDR3 sequence is 11 residues long. The CDR3 is CASSQGFEAFF. CDR3 nucleotide sequence: TGTGCCAGCAGCCAGGGGTTCGAAGCTTTCTTT. The complete variable domain, with remaining parts taken from reference TRBV28 and TRBJ1-1, reads DVKVTQSSRYLVKRTGEKVFLECVQDMDHENMFWYRQDPGLGLRLIYFSYDVKMKEKGDIPEGYSVSREKKERFSLILESASTNQTSMYLCASSQGFEAFFGQGTRLTVV.

This clonotype was seen a handful of times. The rearrangement joins TRBV13 to TRBJ2-3, with 7 bases that match TRBD2. Germline CDR1 is PRHDT and CDR2 is FYEKMQ (reference sequence). The CDR3 is 18 residues long. V dropped 3 bases and J dropped 4; count of bases not matched to a gene: 16. This chain's CDR3 is CASSFESGGKSVADTQYF. CDR3 nucleotide sequence: TGTGCCAGCAGCTTCGAATCGGGAGGCAAATCAGTCGCAGATACGCAGTATTTT.

Ten or more counts support this clonotype. The V and J genes are TRBV28 and TRBJ1-2; 7 bases match TRBD1. The length of the CDR3 is 17 residues. J lost 5 bases, V lost 5 bases, and 17 bases had no gene match. From germline, CDR1 is MDHEN and CDR2 SYDVKM. The CDR3 DNA follows: TGTGCCAGCAGTAGTGGAGCCGGCTCGACAGGGCTTTATGGCTACACCTTC. It codes for CASSSGAGSTGLYGYTF.

This clonotype came up many times. CDR3 in DNA: TGTGCCAGCAGCTTAGCGCACCGGGGGGTGAACAATGAGCAGTTCTTC. Translating it yields CASSLAHRGVNNEQFF. The chain uses TRBV7-2 and TRBJ2-1; 7 positions match TRBD2. CDR3 length equals 16 residues. Losses at the gene ends were 0 bases for V and 5 bases for J; bases not matched to a gene: 7. Per germline, CDR1 SGHTA and CDR2 FQGNSA.

This clonotype was recorded at least ten times. The V and J genes are TRBV7-8 and TRBJ2-5, with D perhaps matching TRBD1 (6 bases). Trimming removed 1 base at V and 2 bases at J, with 14 bases between. The CDR3 length is 16 residues. Germline V CDR1 and CDR2: SGHVS, FQNEAQ. DNA of the CDR3: TGTGCCAGCAGCTTAGGCTCGGGACAAGCACAAGAGACCCAGTACTTC. It codes for CASSLGSGQAQETQYF.

The J gene is TRBJ2-3, the V gene TRBV2, with D uncertain. This CDR3 spans 12 amino acids. Trimming shortened V by 8 bases and J by 5 bases, and 11 bases separated the two germline ends. CDR1 is SNHLY and CDR2 is FYNNEI in the germline V gene. Written as DNA, the CDR3 is TGTGCCAGCGGAGACTGGGGAGATACGCAGTATTTT. It specifies CASGDWGDTQYF.

This clonotype came up many times. The rearrangement uses TRBV3-1 and TRBJ1-1; no reliable D call. The germline V gene encodes CDR1 LGHDT and CDR2 YNNKEL (reference sequence). The CDR3 contains 15 residues. The V end lost 1 base, the J end lost 5 bases, and 14 bases lay between the germline ends. The CDR3 reads CASSQGRTVRTEAFF. DNA for the CDR3: TGTGCCAGCAGCCAAGGGAGGACCGTGAGAACTGAAGCTTTCTTT.